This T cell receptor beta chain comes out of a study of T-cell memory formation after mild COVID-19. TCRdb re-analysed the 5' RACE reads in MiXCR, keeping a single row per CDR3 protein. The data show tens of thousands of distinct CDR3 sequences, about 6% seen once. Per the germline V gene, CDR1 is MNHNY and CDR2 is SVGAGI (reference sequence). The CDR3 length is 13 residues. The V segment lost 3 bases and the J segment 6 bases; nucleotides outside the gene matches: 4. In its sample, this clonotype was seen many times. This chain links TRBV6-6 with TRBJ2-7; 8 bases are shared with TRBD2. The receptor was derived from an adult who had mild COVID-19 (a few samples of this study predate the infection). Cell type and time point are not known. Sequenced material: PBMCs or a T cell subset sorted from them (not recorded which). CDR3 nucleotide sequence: TGTGCCAGCAGTTATAGCGGGACTAGCGAGCAGTACTTC. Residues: CASSYSGTSEQYF.